This passage covers 22 T cell receptor beta chains from one sample sequenced in a study of vaccination effects on CD4 cells after COVID-19. Antigen-specific CD4+ T cells were first expanded with viral peptide pools by the ViraFEST assay and only then sequenced. The culture ran for roughly ten days before CD4+ T cells were isolated. All participants had two doses of either the BNT162b2 or mRNA-1273 vaccine. No cognate antigen is known for these TCRs. Profiling relied on immunoSEQ multiplex PCR, and the TCRdb table lists in-frame clones only, not all of them. The data show about 22,000 clones, 72% seen once. The sample consisted of CD4+ T cells from PBMCs cultured with HCoV-NL63 spike peptides, taken after COVID-19 vaccination. These receptors were taken from a human donor who received a COVID-19 vaccine.

The chain couples TRBV20-1 to TRBJ1-1, with 8 nucleotides matching TRBD1. Germline CDR1 is DFQATT and CDR2 is SNEGSKA (reference sequence). The CDR3 spans 14 residues. Unmatched junction bases numbered 8, after V lost 3 bases and J lost 5 bases. DNA of the CDR3: TGCAGTGCTAGTTCTGGACAGGGAGAAACTGAAGCTTTCTTT. As protein: CSASSGQGETEAFF.

V usage is TRBV6-5 and J usage is TRBJ2-1, with D tentatively TRBD2 (6 bases). Germline CDR1 MNHEY, CDR2 SVGAGI. The CDR3 contains 14 residues. The V end lost 9 bases, the J end lost 2 bases, and 14 bases lay between the germline ends. CDR3 sequence reads: CASHGGSAYNEQFF. CDR3 in DNA: TGTGCCAGTCACGGGGGAAGTGCCTACAATGAGCAGTTCTTC.

J is TRBJ1-6 and V is TRBV21-1. TRBV21-1 is classified as a pseudogene. The CDR3 spans 12 residues. CDR3 DNA: TGTGCCATCCGATTTATAAATTCACCCCTCCACTTT. The encoded protein is CAIRFINSPLHF.

CDR3 bases: TGTGCCAGCAGTTACGAATGGAGCTCTGGAAACACCATATATTTT. Its protein product is CASSYEWSSGNTIYF. V and J are TRBV6-5 and TRBJ1-3; D remains ambiguous. CDR3 size: 15 residues. The V gene's germline CDR1 is MNHEY and CDR2 SVGAGI. Trimming took off 2 bases at V and 0 bases at J, with 8 bases between the two ends.

This clone was detected only a few times. The chain combines TRBV18 with TRBJ2-7; TRBD1 agrees at 10 bases. Germline V CDR1 and CDR2: KGHSH, LQKENI. Losses at the gene ends were 0 bases for V and 2 bases for J; bases not matched to a gene: 4. The length of the CDR3 is 16 residues. CDR3 nucleotides: TGTGCCAGCTCACCACCGAAGGGACAGGGGCCCTACGAGCAGTACTTC. Its translation is CASSPPKGQGPYEQYF.

The chain couples TRBV5-8 to TRBJ1-3; 9 bases match TRBD1. V was pared by 0 bases and J by 4 bases, with 2 bases of the junction left unmatched. Germline V gives CDR1 SGHTS, CDR2 YDEGEE. The CDR3 is 15 amino acids. In nucleotides, the CDR3 is TGTGCCAGCAGCTTGGGCACAGGGGGCGGAAACACCATATATTTT. This gives the protein CASSLGTGGGNTIYF.

This clone turned up a few times. The chain uses TRBV5-1 and TRBJ1-1, with D maybe TRBD1 (5 bases). The germline V and J ends were trimmed by 4 bases and 1 base, with 11 bases remaining between them. Germline V gene data show CDR1 as SGHRS and CDR2 as YFSETQ. The CDR3 extends over 14 amino acids. CDR3 residues: CASSVQAGNTEAFF. In DNA, the CDR3 is TGCGCCAGCAGCGTACAGGCGGGGAACACTGAAGCTTTCTTT.

This clone was seen more than once but under ten times. This rearrangement joins TRBV6-7 to TRBJ2-1, with 9 bases that match TRBD2. TRBV6-7 is treated as an ORF (open reading frame) with a function not yet certain. The V gene end was trimmed by 10 bases and the J gene end by 3 bases; junction bases not matched to a gene: 10. The CDR3 has 15 amino acids. CDR3 sequence: CATLISGSYYNEQFF. The CDR3 region has the DNA TGTGCCACCCTAATTAGCGGGAGTTACTACAATGAGCAGTTCTTC.

The V call is TRBV20-1, the J call TRBJ1-4; D uncertain. This CDR3 spans 10 amino acids. Germline V lookup: CDR1 DFQATT, CDR2 SNEGSKA (reference sequence). The germline V and J ends were trimmed by 6 bases and 10 bases, with 9 bases remaining between them. CDR3 bases: TGCAGTGCCCCAGGCCCAAAACTGTTTTTT. This codes for CSAPGPKLFF.

The chain recombines TRBV6-5 with TRBJ2-5; 10 bases fit TRBD1. After removal of 5 bases from V and 4 bases from J, the junction contained 4 bases not matched to a gene. Germline-derived CDR1 and CDR2 are MNHEY and SVGAGI. The CDR3 contains 14 residues. CDR3: CASSRQGARETQYF. CDR3 coding DNA: TGTGCCAGCAGTAGACAGGGGGCGCGAGAGACCCAGTACTTC.

The chain has TRBV3-1 (or the pseudogene TRBV3-2) and TRBJ2-7; 9 nucleotides agree with TRBD1. This CDR3 has 14 amino acids. J was trimmed by 5 bases and V by 3 bases; bases with no gene match: 5. Germline V gene lookup returns CDR1 LGHDT and CDR2 YNNKEL (reference sequence). This chain's CDR3 is CASSQTGGRNEQYF. CDR3 coding DNA: TGTGCCAGCAGCCAGACAGGGGGTCGGAACGAGCAGTACTTC.

The V gene is TRBV7-9, the J gene TRBJ1-2; D call uncertain. The CDR3 has 12 amino acids. V lost 4 bases to trimming and J lost 5 bases, with 8 bases between them. Germline loops: CDR1 SEHNR, CDR2 FQNEAQ (reference sequence). CDR3 DNA sequence: TGTGCCAGCAGCTCAGGAGCATATGGCTACACCTTC. Translated: CASSSGAYGYTF.

The chain couples TRBV19 to TRBJ1-1; the D gene is possibly TRBD1 (5 bases). Trimming shortened V by 4 bases and J by 4 bases, and 13 bases separated the two germline ends. In germline, CDR1 is LNHDA, CDR2 SQIVND (reference sequence). CDR3 length: 14 residues. The CDR3 spells CASSTDTRPTEAFF. Here the CDR3 DNA reads TGTGCCAGTAGTACGGACACCCGGCCCACTGAAGCTTTCTTT. Combining the CDR3 with reference TRBV19 and TRBJ1-1 gives the whole variable domain DGGITQSPKYLFRKEGQNVTLSCEQNLNHDAMYWYRQDPGQGLRLIYYSQIVNDFQKGDIAEGYSVSREKKESFPLTVTSAQKNPTAFYLCASSTDTRPTEAFFGQGTRLTVV.

The J gene is TRBJ1-2, the V gene TRBV2; D ambiguous. The CDR3 length is 13 residues. Germline CDR1 SNHLY, CDR2 FYNNEI. The V end was cut by 7 bases, the J end by 2 bases, with 11 bases between. The DNA for the CDR3 is TGTGCCAGCAACAGTTTAATAAACTATGGCTACACCTTC. As protein: CASNSLINYGYTF.

V is TRBV30 and J is TRBJ1-6, with 7 bases aligning to TRBD1. The CDR3 covers 15 residues. Germline assignment: CDR1 GTSNPN and CDR2 SVGIG (reference sequence). J lost 10 bases, V lost 3 bases, and 12 bases had no gene match. The CDR3 protein is CAWSLPGGRGSPLHF. DNA of the CDR3: TGTGCCTGGAGCCTACCAGGGGGGCGAGGGTCACCCCTCCACTTT.

J is TRBJ2-4 and V is TRBV7-8; 10 bases match TRBD1. There are 15 residues in the CDR3. Germline CDR1 SGHVS, CDR2 FQNEAQ. Unmatched junction bases numbered 8, after V lost 5 bases and J lost 7 bases. CDR3 nucleotide sequence: TGTGCCAGCAGCCCGCAGGACAGGGGGGGGAACATTCAGTACTTC. The encoded protein is CASSPQDRGGNIQYF.

The chain joins TRBV19 to TRBJ1-2, with D possibly TRBD1 on 6 matching bases. Germline CDR1 is LNHDA and CDR2 is SQIVND (reference sequence). This CDR3 region has 14 residues. V shed 4 bases and J shed 3 bases, with 12 bases lying between them. CDR3 DNA sequence: TGTGCCAGTAGTAACAGGGAGGCGTACTATGGCTACACCTTC. Protein sequence: CASSNREAYYGYTF.

The chain employs TRBV2 and TRBJ1-5; D perhaps matches TRBD1 (5 bases). V gave up 6 bases and J gave up 8 bases, with 20 bases separating them. From germline, CDR1 is SNHLY and CDR2 FYNNEI. CDR3 length equals 15 residues. This CDR3 is CASSATTGAGEPQHF. CDR3 nucleotide sequence: TGTGCCAGCAGCGCAACTACAGGTGCCGGAGAGCCCCAGCATTTT.

This clone appeared once. The chain couples TRBV6-2 or TRBV6-3 to TRBJ1-3; D remains unclear. V was cut by 2 bases and J by 8 bases, with 10 bases left in between. Germline V gene lookup returns CDR1 MNHEY and CDR2 SVGEGT. The CDR3 spans 13 residues. The CDR3 loop reads CASSYAGKDTIYF. The CDR3 DNA reads TGTGCCAGCAGTTACGCGGGGAAGGACACCATATATTTT.

The chain is built from TRBV2 and TRBJ2-5; 7 nucleotides agree with TRBD1. V shed 6 bases, J shed 8 bases, and the junction held 9 bases outside the gene matches. This CDR3 region has 13 residues. CDR1 SNHLY and CDR2 FYNNEI come from the germline V gene. DNA for the CDR3: TGTGCCAGCAGGCCCGGGACAGTGGAAACCCAGTACTTC. It encodes CASRPGTVETQYF.

This clone has only a few counts. This chain uses TRBV2 with TRBJ2-2; 13 bases line up with TRBD2. The ends lost 9 bases at V and 7 bases at J; junction bases unmatched: 8. This CDR3 has 15 residues. Germline V CDR1 and CDR2: SNHLY, FYNNEI. CDR3 residues: CASGTSGVVGGELFF. In DNA form, the CDR3 reads TGTGCCAGTGGGACTAGCGGGGTCGTCGGCGGGGAGCTGTTTTTT.

The rearrangement joins TRBV19 to TRBJ1-6; D unclear. The CDR3 runs 17 residues. V was clipped by 7 bases and J by 13 bases, with 29 bases between them. Germline V gene sequence: CDR1 LNHDA, CDR2 SQIVND (reference sequence). Written as DNA, the CDR3 is TGTGCCAGTACCCCAAGGCCCTGGACGCCCCAACTATACCCCCTCCACTTT. Translation: CASTPRPWTPQLYPLHF. Together with reference TRBV19 and TRBJ1-6, the CDR3 gives the full variable domain: DGGITQSPKYLFRKEGQNVTLSCEQNLNHDAMYWYRQDPGQGLRLIYYSQIVNDFQKGDIAEGYSVSREKKESFPLTVTSAQKNPTAFYLCASTPRPWTPQLYPLHFGNGTRLTVT.